These 12 T cell receptor beta chains share one sample of origin, sequenced in a study of patients and donors after allogeneic stem cell transplantation (TCRdb year 2020). Library prep was done by RT-PCR. TCRdb lists the instrument as NextSeq 550. In-frame beta chains were kept once TCRdb had trimmed the public reads at Q25 with fastp and called clones with MiXCR. Rows with a matching CDR3 protein are joined into one entry that keeps the most common DNA and genes. The sample table shows roughly 180,000 distinct CDR3 sequences, and 40% to 45% are seen once. The top ten clones comprise about 30% of the sample. Sequenced sample: blood, either unsorted or a sorted T cell fraction (not recorded which). These receptor sequences come from a human donor who was either an allogeneic HSCT recipient or a stem cell or donor lymphocyte infusion donor (not recorded which). It is not recorded whose cells these are; they may come from a transplant donor.

This chain joins TRBV29-1 and TRBJ2-7; TRBD2 might be the D (5 bases). From germline, CDR1 is SQVTM and CDR2 ANQGSEA. Trimming took 5 bases from V and 4 from J, leaving 9 bases between them. This CDR3 has 11 amino acids. The CDR3 loop reads CSVWTGYEQYF. DNA of the CDR3: TGCAGCGTTTGGACGGGGTACGAGCAGTACTTC.

This clonotype was picked up one time. V and J are TRBV18 and TRBJ2-1; D is ambiguous. This CDR3 is built from 15 residues. V was pared by 4 bases and J by 0 bases, with 10 bases between. Germline-derived CDR1 and CDR2 are KGHSH and LQKENI. The CDR3 spells CASSRFKSSYNEQFF. The CDR3 DNA reads as TGTGCCAGCTCACGATTCAAGAGCTCCTACAATGAGCAGTTCTTC.

The rearrangement links TRBV6-5 to TRBJ1-1, with D uncertain. Trimming left V 0 bases short and J 4 bases short, with 9 bases between. The germline V gene has CDR1 MNHEY and CDR2 SVGAGI. This CDR3 has 14 residues. The CDR3: CASSYSSLGTEAFF. CDR3 nucleotide sequence: TGTGCCAGCAGTTACTCTTCGCTAGGCACTGAAGCTTTCTTT.

Note on this clonotype: Sequence at one end of the junction differs from germline and may be a read error. The genes are TRBV5-1 and TRBJ1-1; D possibly corresponds to TRBD1 (5 bases). Germline V gene sequence: CDR1 SGHRS, CDR2 YFSETQ. The CDR3 length is 14 residues. CDR3 sequence: CASAARQGETEAFF. CDR3 sequence (DNA): TGCGCCAGCGCCGCACGGCAGGGTGAGACTGAGGCTTTCTTT.

In its sample, this clonotype was seen once. The V gene is TRBV5-1, the J gene TRBJ2-3; D is ambiguous. Trimming pared 7 bases from V and 4 bases from J, leaving 10 bases between. The CDR3 is 12 residues long. CDR1 is SGHRS, CDR2 YFSETQ, per germline. CDR3 protein: CASGDWADTQYF. CDR3 nucleotide sequence: TGCGCCAGCGGGGATTGGGCAGATACGCAGTATTTT.

This clonotype was observed a few times. This chain uses TRBV9 with TRBJ1-2; 11 nucleotides line up with TRBD1. Germline V CDR1 and CDR2: SGDLS, YYNGEE. The V and J ends lost 0 bases and 2 bases, in that order; junction bases with no gene match: 0. This CDR3 has 15 residues. The CDR3: CASSVGDRGNYGYTF. CDR3 DNA: TGTGCCAGCAGCGTAGGGGACAGGGGGAACTATGGCTACACCTTC.

In its sample, this clonotype was seen a few times. This chain links TRBV6-1 with TRBJ2-7; TRBD2 agrees at 8 bases. The junction had 8 bases not matched to a gene; V was cut back by 8 bases and J by 2 bases. The CDR3 runs 14 residues. Germline assignment: CDR1 MNHNS and CDR2 SASEGT. The CDR3 loop is CASGPSGLAYEQYF. The CDR3 DNA follows: TGTGCCAGCGGACCTAGCGGGCTTGCCTACGAGCAGTACTTC.

CDR3 nucleotides: TGCAGCGTTGAGTTTGGCAGGGTCAATGAGCAGTTCTTC. Residues: CSVEFGRVNEQFF. This chain joins TRBV29-1 and TRBJ2-1; D is perhaps TRBD1 (5 bases). The V gene lost 3 bases and the J gene lost 6 bases, with 12 bases spanning the gap. CDR1 is SQVTM, CDR2 ANQGSEA, per germline. CDR3 size: 13 residues.

The genes are TRBV6-5 and TRBJ2-1; 11 bases fit TRBD2. In germline, CDR1 is MNHEY, CDR2 SVGAGI. After removal of 4 bases from V and 6 bases from J, the junction contained 8 bases not matched to a gene. The CDR3 has 16 residues. CDR3 residues: CASSSLLAGVGNEQFF. DNA of the CDR3: TGTGCCAGCAGTTCGTTACTAGCGGGAGTGGGCAATGAGCAGTTCTTC.

The chain employs TRBV5-1 and TRBJ2-1, with TRBD2 identical over 7 bases. The ends lost 3 bases at V and 3 bases at J; junction bases unmatched: 12. Germline lookup yields CDR1 SGHRS and CDR2 YFSETQ. The CDR3 spans 17 residues. The chain's CDR3 is CASSSYLDGGYYNEQFF. CDR3 nucleotide sequence: TGCGCCAGCAGCTCATATCTCGACGGGGGGTACTACAATGAGCAGTTCTTC.

This clonotype was seen a few times. This chain uses TRBV28 with TRBJ2-2; D ambiguous. This CDR3 contains 15 residues. Deletions cut 2 bases from V and 7 bases from J, with 14 bases between. Per germline, CDR1 MDHEN and CDR2 SYDVKM. CDR3 nucleotide sequence: TGTGCCAGCAGTTTAGCCCGTGGTTATGTCGGGGAGCTGTTTTTT. This sequence encodes CASSLARGYVGELFF.

V gene TRBV20-1 combines with J gene TRBJ1-1, with D tentatively TRBD1 (6 bases). Trimming stripped 7 bases from V and 5 bases from J, with 17 bases between. Germline CDR1 and CDR2: DFQATT and SNEGSKA (reference sequence). This CDR3 is 13 amino acids long. The CDR3: CSVTRGGRTEAFF. CDR3 DNA: TGCAGTGTCACACGGGGGGGCCGGACTGAAGCTTTCTTT.